This entry lists 18 T cell receptor beta chains sequenced from one sample in a study of shared clonotypes between healthy human individuals. Produced via immunoSEQ multiplex PCR; TCRdb's table is partial and in-frame only. The sample lists about 2 million clones, roughly 96% occurring once. Sequencing was performed on naive CD4+ T cells sorted from blood. Subset meaning: CD45RA+ positively selected. These receptors were taken from a man between 18 and 35 years old in good health.

The chain has TRBV6-1 and TRBJ1-6, with D tentatively TRBD1 (5 bases). Trimming pared 2 bases from V and 3 bases from J, leaving 14 bases between. The CDR3 totals 17 residues. In germline, CDR1 is MNHNS, CDR2 SASEGT. The CDR3 DNA sequence: TGTGCCAGCAGTGAATCTTCCTGGGGACTCTATAATTCACCCCTCCACTTT. This sequence encodes CASSESSWGLYNSPLHF.

The chain employs TRBV5-1 and TRBJ2-7, with no clear D. Trimming shortened V by 5 bases and J by 0 bases, and 12 bases separated the two germline ends. Germline CDR1 SGHRS, CDR2 YFSETQ. The CDR3 covers 14 residues. CDR3 nucleotides: TGCGCCAGCAGAGTGATGGGCAGCTCCTACGAGCAGTACTTC. Its protein product is CASRVMGSSYEQYF.

The gene calls are TRBV10-3 and TRBJ1-1; 11 bases fit TRBD1. This CDR3 is built from 14 residues. The V segment lost 7 bases and the J segment 5 bases; nucleotides outside the gene matches: 6. The germline V gene has CDR1 ENHRY and CDR2 SYGVKD. The CDR3, as DNA: TGTGCCATCAACGGACAGGGGGCAGGGACTGAAGCTTTCTTT. The encoded protein is CAINGQGAGTEAFF.

The chain employs TRBV18 and TRBJ1-1; D possibly corresponds to TRBD1 (5 bases). The V gene's germline CDR1 is KGHSH and CDR2 LQKENI. This CDR3 comprises 14 residues. Trimming stripped 0 bases from V and 4 bases from J, with 9 bases between. CDR3 sequence: CASSPPPQATEAFF. The CDR3 bases are TGTGCCAGCTCACCACCCCCACAGGCCACTGAAGCTTTCTTT. Full variable domain (outside the CDR3, taken from reference TRBV18 and TRBJ1-1): NAGVMQNPRHLVRRRGQEARLRCSPMKGHSHVYWYRQLPEEGLKFMVYLQKENIIDESGMPKERFSAEFPKEGPSILRIQQVVRGDSAAYFCASSPPPQATEAFFGQGTRLTVV.

V is TRBV28 and J is TRBJ2-7; D not resolved. CDR3 size: 14 residues. Germline CDR1 reads MDHEN; CDR2 reads SYDVKM. Trimming shortened V by 2 bases and J by 2 bases, and 10 bases separated the two germline ends. The DNA of the CDR3 is TGTGCCAGCAGTTTAAGGCAGGCCCCCTACGAGCAGTACTTC. This translates into CASSLRQAPYEQYF. The whole variable domain, remainder taken from reference TRBV28 and TRBJ2-7, is DVKVTQSSRYLVKRTGEKVFLECVQDMDHENMFWYRQDPGLGLRLIYFSYDVKMKEKGDIPEGYSVSREKKERFSLILESASTNQTSMYLCASSLRQAPYEQYFGPGTRLTVT.

The chain uses TRBV20-1 and TRBJ2-1; 8 bases match TRBD1. This CDR3 spans 11 amino acids. Germline CDR1 reads DFQATT; CDR2 reads SNEGSKA (reference sequence). The CDR3: CRGTGNNEQFF. CDR3 nucleotides: TGCAGGGGGACAGGCAACAATGAGCAGTTCTTC.

As DNA, the CDR3 is TGTGCCAGCAGCCCAAGACTAGCGGGGACCAACACCGGGGAGCTGTTTTTT. It specifies CASSPRLAGTNTGELFF. The chain is built from TRBV9 and TRBJ2-2; 11 bases are a match to TRBD2. The CDR3 is 17 residues long. Trimming removed 4 bases from V and 2 bases from J; junction bases left unmatched: 7. Germline values: CDR1 SGDLS, CDR2 YYNGEE.

The chain uses TRBV4-3 and TRBJ1-3; tentatively, D is TRBD1 (5 bases). The CDR3 has 14 residues. Trimming took off 1 base at V and 6 bases at J, with 10 bases between the two ends. CDR1 LGHNA and CDR2 YSLEER come from the germline V gene. The CDR3 sequence is CASSQVRGQNTIYF. The CDR3 DNA reads as TGCGCCAGCAGCCAAGTCCGGGGCCAAAACACCATATATTTT.

As for this clone: Other DNA sequences in this sample translate to the same CDR3. This chain connects TRBV20-1 to TRBJ2-3; D call uncertain. Looked up from germline, CDR1 is DFQATT and CDR2 is SNEGSKA (reference sequence). The CDR3 runs 10 residues. The ends were cut back, 4 bases at V and 6 bases at J, with 5 bases in the middle. This CDR3 is CSATRDTQYF. The CDR3 nucleotides read TGCAGTGCTACACGGGATACGCAGTATTTT.

The chain is built from TRBV7-9 and TRBJ2-3; D assignment may be TRBD1 or TRBD2 (5 bases each). The CDR3 runs 16 residues. The V end lost 1 base, the J end lost 2 bases, and 13 bases lay between the germline ends. Germline loops: CDR1 SEHNR, CDR2 FQNEAQ (reference sequence). The CDR3 sequence: CASSLDRRGSTDTQYF. In DNA, the CDR3 is TGTGCCAGCAGCTTAGACAGGAGAGGGTCCACAGATACGCAGTATTTT.

Notes on this clone: The same CDR3 is also encoded by other DNA sequences in this sample. This chain connects TRBV6-1 to TRBJ1-5; D is ambiguous. Looked up from germline, CDR1 is MNHNS and CDR2 is SASEGT. The CDR3 has 12 amino acids. V was clipped by 0 bases and J by 6 bases, with 3 bases between them. CDR3 loop: CASSEAGQPQHF. The DNA of the CDR3 is TGTGCCAGCAGTGAAGCGGGTCAGCCCCAGCATTTT.

The CDR3 here is CASSVATGTISKPQHF. CDR3 coding DNA: TGTGCCAGCAGTGTAGCGACAGGGACCATCAGCAAGCCCCAGCATTTT. J is TRBJ1-5 and V is TRBV6-1, with 7 bases fitting TRBD1. V shed 4 bases and J 8 bases; nucleotides not matched to a gene: 14. The CDR3 length is 16 residues. Per germline, CDR1 MNHNS and CDR2 SASEGT.

This clone was picked up one time. This may stem from a read error, because a much larger clone lies one nucleotide away. Other nucleotide sequences from this sample produce the same CDR3. The CDR3 region has the DNA TGTGCCAGCAGTTACCCTGGACAAGACTACGAGCAGTACTTC. This encodes CASSYPGQDYEQYF. V gene TRBV6-6 combines with J gene TRBJ2-7; the D gene is possibly TRBD1 (5 bases). This CDR3 has 14 amino acids. Germline V gene sequence: CDR1 MNHNY, CDR2 SVGAGI (reference sequence). V gave up 2 bases and J gave up 3 bases, with 11 bases separating them.

V and J are TRBV7-3 and TRBJ2-3; a weak D match, TRBD1 (6 bases). The V end was cut by 8 bases, the J end by 6 bases, with 12 bases between. This CDR3 comprises 12 residues. Germline V gene data show CDR1 as SGHTA and CDR2 as FQGTGA. This CDR3 reads CASGTPGDTQYF. CDR3 nucleotide sequence: TGTGCCAGCGGGACACCGGGTGATACGCAGTATTTT.

The rearrangement links TRBV14 to TRBJ2-7; D remains ambiguous. The V gene lost 1 base and the J gene lost 7 bases, with 11 bases spanning the gap. The CDR3 consists of 13 residues. CDR1 is SGHDN and CDR2 is FVKESK in the germline V gene. The CDR3 region is CASSQGLLSEQYF. For the CDR3, the DNA is TGTGCCAGCAGCCAAGGGTTACTGTCAGAGCAGTACTTC.

For this clone: The same CDR3 arises from other DNA sequences in this sample as well. V is TRBV5-4 and J is TRBJ2-5, with 8 nucleotides matching TRBD1. This CDR3 region has 14 residues. The junction had 1 base not matched to a gene; V was cut back by 2 bases and J by 1 base. Germline lookup yields CDR1 SGHNT and CDR2 YYREEE (reference sequence). CDR3 nucleotides: TGTGCCAGCAGCTTAGGACAGGGCCAAGAGACCCAGTACTTC. This translates into CASSLGQGQETQYF.

CDR3 in DNA: TGCGCCAGCAGCTTTGGGGGGAATTCACCCCTCCACTTT. Translated, it gives CASSFGGNSPLHF. This rearrangement joins TRBV5-1 to TRBJ1-6, with D maybe TRBD1 (5 bases). V shed 2 bases and J shed 7 bases, with 7 bases lying between them. Germline-derived CDR1 and CDR2 are SGHRS and YFSETQ. This CDR3 contains 13 residues.

The chain uses TRBV5-1 and TRBJ2-7, with 10 bases lining up with TRBD1. CDR3 length equals 15 residues. CDR1 SGHRS and CDR2 YFSETQ come from the germline V gene. The ends lost 0 bases at V and 5 bases at J; junction bases unmatched: 5. For the CDR3, the DNA is TGCGCCAGCAGCTTGGCCGAGACAGGGGGCGACGAGCAGTACTTC. As protein: CASSLAETGGDEQYF.